The entry below describes one TCR beta chain. The source of the sample is a study of blood T cell repertoires in COVID-19. About the study: The study drew acute and convalescent COVID-19 samples from the United States, Italy and Spain.

Methods used by the authors: Using reference gene primer amplification, nucleated cell counts were estimated. Assay used: immunoSEQ multiplex PCR; TCRdb lists only in-frame clones, some missing. The V and J calls and clone size come from that table; D and trimming were worked out from the DNA. The table shows around 25,000 clones, with 65% to 90% occurring only once. The TCR sequence derives from a woman older than 75 with acute or convalescent COVID-19. The specimen was peripheral blood.

The CDR3 DNA sequence: TGCGCCAGCAGCTATTCGACAGGGGGAGGTGAAAAACTGTTTTTT. Amino acids: CASSYSTGGGEKLFF. V gene TRBV5-1 combines with J gene TRBJ1-4; 9 bases map to TRBD1. The CDR3 consists of 15 residues. V shed 3 bases, J shed 7 bases, and the junction held 7 bases outside the gene matches. CDR1 and CDR2 (germline): SGHRS, YFSETQ.